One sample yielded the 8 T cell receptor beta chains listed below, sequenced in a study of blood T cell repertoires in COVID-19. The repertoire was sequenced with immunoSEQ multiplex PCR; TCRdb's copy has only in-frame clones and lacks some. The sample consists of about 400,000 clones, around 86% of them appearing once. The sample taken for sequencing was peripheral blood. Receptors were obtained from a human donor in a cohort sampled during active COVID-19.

Written as DNA, the CDR3 is TGTGCCTGCCAACCCCGGGGGACAGAAATCAATGAGCAGTTCTTC. Translating gives CACQPRGTEINEQFF. The chain is built from TRBV30 and TRBJ2-1; D perhaps matches TRBD1 (7 bases). Germline-derived CDR1 and CDR2 are GTSNPN and SVGIG (reference sequence). CDR3 length equals 15 residues. V was pared by 6 bases and J by 6 bases, with 21 bases between.

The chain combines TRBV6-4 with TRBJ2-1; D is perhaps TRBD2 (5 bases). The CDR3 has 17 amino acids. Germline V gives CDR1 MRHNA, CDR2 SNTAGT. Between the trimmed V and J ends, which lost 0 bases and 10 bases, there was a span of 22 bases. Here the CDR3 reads CASSDSRSQIAKREQFF. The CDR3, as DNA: TGTGCCAGCAGTGACTCGAGATCCCAGATAGCCAAGCGGGAGCAGTTCTTC.

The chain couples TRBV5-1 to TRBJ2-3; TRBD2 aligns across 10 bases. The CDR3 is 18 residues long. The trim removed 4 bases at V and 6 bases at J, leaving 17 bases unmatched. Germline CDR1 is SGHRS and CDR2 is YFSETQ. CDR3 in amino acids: CASSHSQVAGGVYDTQYF. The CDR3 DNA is TGCGCCAGCAGCCACAGTCAGGTAGCGGGAGGAGTATATGATACGCAGTATTTT.

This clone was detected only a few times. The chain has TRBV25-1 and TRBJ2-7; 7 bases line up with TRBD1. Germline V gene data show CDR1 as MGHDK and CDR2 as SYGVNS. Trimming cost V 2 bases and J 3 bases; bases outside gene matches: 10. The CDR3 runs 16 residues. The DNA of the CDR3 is TGTGCCAGCAGTGAACGCTCCGGGACAGCAAACTACGAGCAGTACTTC. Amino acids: CASSERSGTANYEQYF.

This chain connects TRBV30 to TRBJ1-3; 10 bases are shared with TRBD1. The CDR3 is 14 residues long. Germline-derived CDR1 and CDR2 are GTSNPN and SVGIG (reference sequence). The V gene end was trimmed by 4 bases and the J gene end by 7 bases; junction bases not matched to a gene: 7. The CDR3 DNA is TGTGCCTGGACCGGGACAGGGGCGACTAACACCATATATTTT. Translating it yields CAWTGTGATNTIYF.

Here the CDR3 reads CASSPGQDEQYF. The CDR3 DNA follows: TGTGCCAGCAGTCCAGGACAGGACGAGCAGTACTTC. V gene TRBV12-3 or TRBV12-4 combines with J gene TRBJ2-7; 7 bases align to TRBD1. CDR3 length equals 12 residues. The V segment lost 5 bases and the J segment 5 bases; nucleotides outside the gene matches: 3.

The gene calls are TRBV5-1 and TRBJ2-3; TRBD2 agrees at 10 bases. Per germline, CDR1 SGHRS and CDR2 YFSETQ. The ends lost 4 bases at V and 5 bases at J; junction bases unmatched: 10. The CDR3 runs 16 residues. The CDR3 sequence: CASSPRLAGPIDTQYF. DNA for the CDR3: TGCGCCAGCAGCCCAAGACTAGCGGGCCCCATAGATACGCAGTATTTT.

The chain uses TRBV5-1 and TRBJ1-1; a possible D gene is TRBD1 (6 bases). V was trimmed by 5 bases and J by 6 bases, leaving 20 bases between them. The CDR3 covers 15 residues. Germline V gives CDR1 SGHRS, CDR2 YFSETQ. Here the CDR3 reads CASSATGQTFAEAFF. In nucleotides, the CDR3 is TGCGCCAGCAGTGCTACGGGACAAACCTTCGCTGAAGCTTTCTTT.